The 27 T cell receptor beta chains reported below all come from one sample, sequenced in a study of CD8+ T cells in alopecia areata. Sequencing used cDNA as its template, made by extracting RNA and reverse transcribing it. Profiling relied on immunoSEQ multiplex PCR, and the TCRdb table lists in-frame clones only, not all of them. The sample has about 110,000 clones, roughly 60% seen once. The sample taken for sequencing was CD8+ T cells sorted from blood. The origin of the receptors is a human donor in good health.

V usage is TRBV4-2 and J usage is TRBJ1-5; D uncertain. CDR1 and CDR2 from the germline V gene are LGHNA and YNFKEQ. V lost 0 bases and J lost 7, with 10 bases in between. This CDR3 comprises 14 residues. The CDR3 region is CASSQDRGGQPQHF. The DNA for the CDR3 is TGTGCCAGCAGCCAAGATCGTGGTGGACAGCCCCAGCATTTT.

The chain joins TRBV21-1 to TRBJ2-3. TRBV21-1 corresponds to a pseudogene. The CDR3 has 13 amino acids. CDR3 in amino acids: CATYGPSTDTQYF. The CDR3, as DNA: TGTGCCACCTACGGACCGAGCACAGATACGCAGTATTTT.

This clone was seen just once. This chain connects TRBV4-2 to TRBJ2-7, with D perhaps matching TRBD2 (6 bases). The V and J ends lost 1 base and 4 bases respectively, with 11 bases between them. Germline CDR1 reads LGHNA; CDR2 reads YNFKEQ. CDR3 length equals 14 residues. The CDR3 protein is CASSQAGAGYEQYF. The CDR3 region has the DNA TGTGCCAGCAGCCAAGCGGGAGCAGGTTACGAGCAGTACTTC.

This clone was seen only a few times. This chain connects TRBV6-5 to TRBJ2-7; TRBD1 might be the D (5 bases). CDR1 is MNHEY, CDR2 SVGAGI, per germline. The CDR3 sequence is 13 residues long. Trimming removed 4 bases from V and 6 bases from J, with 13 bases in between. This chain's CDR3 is CASSLTDPLEQYF. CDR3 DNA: TGTGCCAGCAGTTTGACAGACCCTCTCGAGCAGTACTTC.

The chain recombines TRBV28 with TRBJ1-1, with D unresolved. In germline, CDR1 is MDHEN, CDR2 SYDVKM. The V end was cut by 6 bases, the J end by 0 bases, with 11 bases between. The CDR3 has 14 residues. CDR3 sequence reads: CASSIRRVNTEAFF. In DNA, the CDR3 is TGTGCCAGCAGCATCCGGAGGGTGAACACTGAAGCTTTCTTT.

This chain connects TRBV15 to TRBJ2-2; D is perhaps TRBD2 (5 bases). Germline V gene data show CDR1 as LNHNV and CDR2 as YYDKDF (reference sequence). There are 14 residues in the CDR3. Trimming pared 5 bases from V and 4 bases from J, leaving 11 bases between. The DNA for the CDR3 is TGTGCCACCAGCGGCGTCGCGGGCACCGGGGAGCTGTTTTTT. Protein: CATSGVAGTGELFF.

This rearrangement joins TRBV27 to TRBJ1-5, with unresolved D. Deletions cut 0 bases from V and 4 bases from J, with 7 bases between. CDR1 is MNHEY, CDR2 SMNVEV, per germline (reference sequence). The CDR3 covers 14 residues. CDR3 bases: TGTGCCAGCAGTTTATCCGGGAAGAATCAGCCCCAGCATTTT. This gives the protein CASSLSGKNQPQHF.

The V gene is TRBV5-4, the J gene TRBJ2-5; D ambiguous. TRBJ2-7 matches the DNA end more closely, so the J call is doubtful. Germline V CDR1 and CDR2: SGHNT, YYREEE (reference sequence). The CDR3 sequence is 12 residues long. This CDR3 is CASSFNDYEQYF. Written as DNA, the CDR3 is TGTGCCAGCAGCTTTAACGACTACGAGCAGTACTTC.

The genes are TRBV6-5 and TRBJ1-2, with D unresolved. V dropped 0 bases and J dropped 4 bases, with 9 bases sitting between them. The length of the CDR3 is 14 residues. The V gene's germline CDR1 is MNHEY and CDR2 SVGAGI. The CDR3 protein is CASSYSEKFYGYTF. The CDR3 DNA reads TGTGCCAGCAGTTACTCCGAGAAGTTCTATGGCTACACCTTC.

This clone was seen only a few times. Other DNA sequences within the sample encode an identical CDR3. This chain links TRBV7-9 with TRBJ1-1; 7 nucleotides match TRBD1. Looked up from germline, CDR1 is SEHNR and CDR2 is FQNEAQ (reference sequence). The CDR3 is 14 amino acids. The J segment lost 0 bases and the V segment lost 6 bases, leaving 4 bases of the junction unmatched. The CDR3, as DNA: TGTGCCAGCAGTTTGGGACAGATGAACACTGAAGCTTTCTTT. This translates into CASSLGQMNTEAFF.

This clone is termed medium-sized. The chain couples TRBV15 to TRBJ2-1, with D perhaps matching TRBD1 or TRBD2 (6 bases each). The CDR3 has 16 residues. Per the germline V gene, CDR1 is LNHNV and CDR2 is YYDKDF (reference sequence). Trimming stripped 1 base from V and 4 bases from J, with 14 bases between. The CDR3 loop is CATSRVEGVGYNEQFF. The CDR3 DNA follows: TGTGCCACCAGCAGAGTGGAGGGGGTTGGGTACAATGAGCAGTTCTTC.

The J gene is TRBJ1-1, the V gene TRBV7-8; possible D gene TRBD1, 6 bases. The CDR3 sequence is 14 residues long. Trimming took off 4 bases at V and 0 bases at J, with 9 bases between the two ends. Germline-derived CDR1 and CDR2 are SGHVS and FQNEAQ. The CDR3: CASSYGQMNTEAFF. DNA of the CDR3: TGTGCCAGCAGCTATGGACAGATGAACACTGAAGCTTTCTTT.

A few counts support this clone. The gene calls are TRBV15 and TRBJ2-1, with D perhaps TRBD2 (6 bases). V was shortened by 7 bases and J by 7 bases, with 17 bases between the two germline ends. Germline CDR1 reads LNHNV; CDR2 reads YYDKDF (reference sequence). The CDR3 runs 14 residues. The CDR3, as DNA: TGTGCCACCAATGCGGGGCCCAGCGTGAATGAGCAGTTCTTC. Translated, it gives CATNAGPSVNEQFF.

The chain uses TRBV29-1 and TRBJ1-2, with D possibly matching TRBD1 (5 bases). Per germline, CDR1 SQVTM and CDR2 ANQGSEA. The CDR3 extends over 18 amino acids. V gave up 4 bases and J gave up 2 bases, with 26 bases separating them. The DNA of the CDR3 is TGCAGCGTTGTTGATAACCTTAAGGGGAGACGGTTGAACTATGGCTACACCTTC. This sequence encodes CSVVDNLKGRRLNYGYTF.

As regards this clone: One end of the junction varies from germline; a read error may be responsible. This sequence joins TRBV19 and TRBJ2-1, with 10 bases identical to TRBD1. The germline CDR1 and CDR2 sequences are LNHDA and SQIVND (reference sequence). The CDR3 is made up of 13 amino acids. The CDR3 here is CASSGYDRGQRIF. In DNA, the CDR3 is TGTGCCAGTAGTGGATACGACAGGGGGCAGAGGATCTTC.

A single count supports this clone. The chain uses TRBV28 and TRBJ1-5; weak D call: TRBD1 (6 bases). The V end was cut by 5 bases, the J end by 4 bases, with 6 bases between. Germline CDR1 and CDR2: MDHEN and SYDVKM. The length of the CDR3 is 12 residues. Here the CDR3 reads CASSTGNQPQHF. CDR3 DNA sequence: TGTGCCAGCAGTACAGGGAATCAGCCCCAGCATTTT.

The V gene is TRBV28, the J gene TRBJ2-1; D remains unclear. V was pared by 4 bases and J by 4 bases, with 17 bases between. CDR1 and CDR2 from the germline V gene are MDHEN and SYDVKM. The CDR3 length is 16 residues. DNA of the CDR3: TGTGCCAGCAGTTGGTGGGCGCCGTGGTTTTACAATGAGCAGTTCTTC. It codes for CASSWWAPWFYNEQFF.

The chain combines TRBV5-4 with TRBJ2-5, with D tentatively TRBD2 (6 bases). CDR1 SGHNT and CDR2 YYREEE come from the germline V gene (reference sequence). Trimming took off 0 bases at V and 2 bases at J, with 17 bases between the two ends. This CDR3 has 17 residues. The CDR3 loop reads CASSLDLGASVQETQYF. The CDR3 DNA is TGTGCCAGCAGCTTGGACCTCGGGGCTAGCGTACAAGAGACCCAGTACTTC.

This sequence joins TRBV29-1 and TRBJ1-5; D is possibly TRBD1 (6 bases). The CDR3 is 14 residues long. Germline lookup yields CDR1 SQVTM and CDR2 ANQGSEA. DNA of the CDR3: TGCAAAGAGACTACAGGGTGTTGCAATCAGCCCCAGCATTTT. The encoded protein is CKETTGCCNQPQHF.

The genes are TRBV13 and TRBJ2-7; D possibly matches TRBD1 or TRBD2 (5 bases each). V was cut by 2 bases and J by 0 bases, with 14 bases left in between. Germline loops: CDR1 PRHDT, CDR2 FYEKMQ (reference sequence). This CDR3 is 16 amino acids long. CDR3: CASSLTGTTLSYEQYF. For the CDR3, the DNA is TGTGCCAGCAGCTTAACCGGGACCACCCTCTCCTACGAGCAGTACTTC.

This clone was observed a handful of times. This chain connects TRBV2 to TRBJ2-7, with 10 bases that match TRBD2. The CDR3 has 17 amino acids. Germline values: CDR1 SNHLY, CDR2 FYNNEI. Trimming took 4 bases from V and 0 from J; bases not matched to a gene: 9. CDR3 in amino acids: CASSVPSGGPSSYEQYF. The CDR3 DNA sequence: TGTGCCAGCAGTGTGCCTAGCGGGGGCCCTAGCTCCTACGAGCAGTACTTC.

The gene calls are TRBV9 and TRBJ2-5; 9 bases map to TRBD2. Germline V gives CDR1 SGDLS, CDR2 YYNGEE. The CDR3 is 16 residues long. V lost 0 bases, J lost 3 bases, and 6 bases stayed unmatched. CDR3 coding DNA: TGTGCCAGCAGCGTAGATGGCAGCGGGGGGAAAGAGACCCAGTACTTC. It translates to CASSVDGSGGKETQYF.

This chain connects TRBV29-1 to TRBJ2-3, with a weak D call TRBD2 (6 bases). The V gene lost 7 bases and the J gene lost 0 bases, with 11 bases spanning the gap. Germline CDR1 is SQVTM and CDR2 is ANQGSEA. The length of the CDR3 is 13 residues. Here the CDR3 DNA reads TGCAGCGGGGGCGGAGGGAGCACAGATACGCAGTATTTT. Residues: CSGGGGSTDTQYF.

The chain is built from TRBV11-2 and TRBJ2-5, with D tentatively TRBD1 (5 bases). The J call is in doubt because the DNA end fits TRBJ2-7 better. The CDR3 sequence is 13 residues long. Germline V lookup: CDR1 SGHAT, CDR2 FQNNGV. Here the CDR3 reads CASSLSTVYEQYF. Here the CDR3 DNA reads TGTGCCAGCAGCTTGTCGACAGTCTACGAGCAGTACTTC.

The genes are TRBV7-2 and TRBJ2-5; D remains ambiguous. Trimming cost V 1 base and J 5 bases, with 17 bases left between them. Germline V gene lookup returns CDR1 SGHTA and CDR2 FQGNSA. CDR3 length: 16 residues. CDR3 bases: TGTGCCAGCAGCTTAGTGGGTCAGGAAGTAAGGGAGACCCAGTACTTC. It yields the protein CASSLVGQEVRETQYF.

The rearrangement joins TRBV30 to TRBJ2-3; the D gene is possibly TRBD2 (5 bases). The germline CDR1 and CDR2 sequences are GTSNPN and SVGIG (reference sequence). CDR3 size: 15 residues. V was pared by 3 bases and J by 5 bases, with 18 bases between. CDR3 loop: CAWSDDRKRVDTQYF. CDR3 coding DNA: TGTGCCTGGAGCGATGATAGGAAGAGGGTAGATACGCAGTATTTT.

CDR3 nucleotides: TGTGCCTGGAGCCTCGGGGGCGGGTACGAGCAGTACTTC. This gives the protein CAWSLGGGYEQYF. This rearrangement joins TRBV30 to TRBJ2-7, with D tentatively TRBD1 or TRBD2 (6 bases each). Germline CDR1 GTSNPN, CDR2 SVGIG (reference sequence). V was cut by 3 bases and J by 4 bases, with 13 bases left in between. The CDR3 loop spans 13 amino acids. The full variable domain, with the rest looked up from reference TRBV30 and TRBJ2-7, is SQTIHQWPATLVQPVGSPLSLECTVEGTSNPNLYWYRQAAGRGLQLLFYSVGIGQISSEVPQNLSASRPQDRQFILSSKKLLLSDSGFYLCAWSLGGGYEQYFGPGTRLTVT.